The 9 T cell receptor beta chains presented below share a single source sample, sequenced in a study of identifying expanded T cells in peripheral blood. Clones were sequenced by immunoSEQ multiplex PCR, and TCRdb holds only the in-frame ones, with some missing. The top ten hold roughly 7.3% of the sample, which has 65,000 to 95,000 clones, 80% to 90% seen once. The sample taken for sequencing was blood. These receptors came from a person between 18 and 70 years old in good health.

The rearrangement joins TRBV19 to TRBJ1-2; D is unresolved. V dropped 3 bases and J dropped 2 bases, with 7 bases sitting between them. CDR3 length: 13 amino acids. From germline, CDR1 is LNHDA and CDR2 SQIVND (reference sequence). CDR3 DNA sequence: TGTGCCAGTAGTATGACGGGGAACTATGGCTACACCTTC. This sequence encodes CASSMTGNYGYTF.

V usage is TRBV6-5 and J usage is TRBJ2-2; TRBD1 agrees at 9 bases. The CDR3 contains 15 residues. CDR1 and CDR2 from the germline V gene are MNHEY and SVGAGI. The V segment lost 7 bases and the J segment 6 bases; nucleotides outside the gene matches: 9. The CDR3 nucleotides read TGTGCCAGCACCCGAACAGGGGGCAGCTCCGGGGAGCTGTTTTTT. Translated, it gives CASTRTGGSSGELFF.

The genes are TRBV7-9 and TRBJ1-2; no clear D gene. Germline assignment: CDR1 SEHNR and CDR2 FQNEAQ (reference sequence). V gave up 0 bases and J gave up 2 bases, with 16 bases separating them. The length of the CDR3 is 17 residues. CDR3 sequence reads: CASSLAAAAYPNYGYTF. The CDR3 nucleotides are TGTGCCAGCAGCTTAGCGGCGGCCGCCTACCCCAACTATGGCTACACCTTC. The full variable domain, completed using reference TRBV7-9 and TRBJ1-2, is DTGVSQNPRHKITKRGQNVTFRCDPISEHNRLYWYRQTLGQGPEFLTYFQNEAQLEKSRLLSDRFSAERPKGSFSTLEIQRTEQGDSAMYLCASSLAAAAYPNYGYTFGSGTRLTVV.

This clone was seen just once. CDR3 bases: TGTGCCAGCAGCGTAGGCGACAGGGGGAACACCGGGGAGCTGTTTTTT. This gives the protein CASSVGDRGNTGELFF. The chain recombines TRBV9 with TRBJ2-2; 8 bases are shared with TRBD1. The trim removed 0 bases at V and 1 base at J, leaving 2 bases unmatched. Germline V gene sequence: CDR1 SGDLS, CDR2 YYNGEE. This CDR3 spans 16 amino acids.

The J gene is TRBJ1-5, the V gene TRBV27; D perhaps matches TRBD1 (5 bases). Germline lookup yields CDR1 MNHEY and CDR2 SMNVEV (reference sequence). The V end was cut by 5 bases, the J end by 0 bases, with 11 bases between. The CDR3 spans 15 residues. The CDR3 DNA reads TGTGCCAGCAGTCGTAAGACAGCTAGCAATCAGCCCCAGCATTTT. This sequence encodes CASSRKTASNQPQHF.

The chain is built from TRBV9 and TRBJ2-3; TRBD2 matches at 11 bases. There are 16 residues in the CDR3. Per germline, CDR1 SGDLS and CDR2 YYNGEE. V shed 0 bases and J 4 bases; nucleotides not matched to a gene: 4. DNA for the CDR3: TGTGCCAGCAGCGTAGCTAGCGGGGGGATCGCAGATACGCAGTATTTT. Its translation: CASSVASGGIADTQYF.

This sequence joins TRBV10-3 and TRBJ2-3; 9 bases line up with TRBD1. Per the germline V gene, CDR1 is ENHRY and CDR2 is SYGVKD. The CDR3 sequence is 15 residues long. Trimming took 6 bases from V and 6 from J; bases not matched to a gene: 10. The CDR3 sequence is CAIRAGQGVGDTQYF. CDR3 nucleotide sequence: TGTGCCATCAGGGCGGGACAGGGCGTGGGTGATACGCAGTATTTT.

This clone was found once. This chain connects TRBV6-1 to TRBJ1-2, with 8 bases aligning to TRBD1. Germline V CDR1 and CDR2: MNHNS, SASEGT. This CDR3 has 14 amino acids. Trimming cost V 3 bases and J 8 bases; bases outside gene matches: 8. The CDR3 nucleotides read TGTGCCAGCAGTGAGCAAGGACAGGGATTCGGCTACACCTTC. Translating it yields CASSEQGQGFGYTF.

This clone appeared once. The V call is TRBV11-2, the J call TRBJ1-2; D not certain. The CDR3 spans 15 residues. The V gene lost 2 bases and the J gene lost 2 bases, with 12 bases spanning the gap. Germline CDR1 is SGHAT and CDR2 is FQNNGV. DNA for the CDR3: TGTGCCAGCAGCTTACTCCCCAGCAAGAACTATGGCTACACCTTC. It codes for CASSLLPSKNYGYTF.